The 4 T cell receptor beta chains in this list originate from one sample, sequenced in a study of regulatory T cells in long-lasting Graves disease. Described time point: newly diagnosed GD, antithyroid drugs for less than 3 months. The TCR library was made from RNA that had been extracted from PBMCs in TRIzol. CDR3-region Arm-PCR and iRepertoire HTBI primers produced the TCR beta libraries. Using its own MiXCR run on the multiplex PCR reads, TCRdb lists one record per CDR3 protein. The sample yields 350,000 to 500,000 distinct CDR3 sequences, around 15% seen once. These data also featured in a second study, about T cells in Graves' hyperthyroidism and ophthalmopathy.

Material: peripheral blood mononuclear cells (PBMCs), obtained at new diagnosis, from a patient treated with antithyroid drugs. These receptors all come from a woman aged 45-59 years with Graves disease.

V usage is TRBV19 and J usage is TRBJ2-7; 13 bases match TRBD2. In germline, CDR1 is LNHDA, CDR2 SQIVND (reference sequence). There are 16 residues in the CDR3. J lost 5 bases, V lost 3 bases, and 7 bases had no gene match. The CDR3 here is CASSIAWTSGSHEQYF. CDR3 nucleotides: TGTGCCAGTAGTATTGCCTGGACTAGCGGGAGCCACGAGCAGTACTTC.

The V and J genes are TRBV6-1 and TRBJ1-1, with D possibly matching TRBD1 (5 bases). With 4 bases removed from V and 8 bases from J, the gap between germline ends came to 14 bases. Per germline, CDR1 MNHNS and CDR2 SASEGT. The CDR3 loop spans 13 amino acids. This CDR3 is CASSGPEKGEAFF. CDR3 sequence (DNA): TGTGCCAGCAGTGGACCAGAGAAGGGGGAAGCTTTCTTT.

This clonotype was detected ten times or more. The genes are TRBV9 and TRBJ2-1, with 8 bases identical to TRBD2. CDR1 and CDR2 (germline): SGDLS, YYNGEE. The CDR3 contains 16 residues. V was pared by 3 bases and J by 4 bases, with 9 bases of the junction left unmatched. The CDR3 DNA reads TGTGCCAGCAGCGCCAGGCGGGAGGTGAGGTACAATGAGCAGTTCTTC. Its protein is CASSARREVRYNEQFF.

This clonotype was observed a few times. This chain joins TRBV29-1 and TRBJ2-3; 7 bases match TRBD1. Germline V gene lookup returns CDR1 SQVTM and CDR2 ANQGSEA. The V and J ends lost 6 bases and 6 bases, in that order; junction bases with no gene match: 3. This CDR3 has 11 residues. The chain's CDR3 is CSVPRGDTQYF. CDR3 in DNA: TGCAGCGTCCCCAGGGGGGATACGCAGTATTTT.